Reported below is one T cell receptor (beta chain). Using immunoSEQ multiplex PCR, the repertoire was profiled, and TCRdb retains in-frame clones only, with some absent. The repertoire holds about 660,000 clones, with approximately 87% as singletons. The source of the sample is a study of shared T cell receptors in the human thymus. Germline values: CDR1 WSHSY, CDR2 SAAADI. V shed 4 bases and J 10 bases; nucleotides not matched to a gene: 7. CDR3 size: 15 residues. This sample was shared with a second study, whose subject was human thymus T cells.

This sequence joins TRBV10-2 and TRBJ2-1, with 13 bases matching TRBD2. Sequencing was done on a sample of thymocytes. The sequence was collected from a boy younger than two with a congenital heart defect. The CDR3 coding sequence is TGCGCCAGCAGTGGACCGGGACTAGCGGGATTCGAGCAGTTCTTC. Translated, it gives CASSGPGLAGFEQFF.